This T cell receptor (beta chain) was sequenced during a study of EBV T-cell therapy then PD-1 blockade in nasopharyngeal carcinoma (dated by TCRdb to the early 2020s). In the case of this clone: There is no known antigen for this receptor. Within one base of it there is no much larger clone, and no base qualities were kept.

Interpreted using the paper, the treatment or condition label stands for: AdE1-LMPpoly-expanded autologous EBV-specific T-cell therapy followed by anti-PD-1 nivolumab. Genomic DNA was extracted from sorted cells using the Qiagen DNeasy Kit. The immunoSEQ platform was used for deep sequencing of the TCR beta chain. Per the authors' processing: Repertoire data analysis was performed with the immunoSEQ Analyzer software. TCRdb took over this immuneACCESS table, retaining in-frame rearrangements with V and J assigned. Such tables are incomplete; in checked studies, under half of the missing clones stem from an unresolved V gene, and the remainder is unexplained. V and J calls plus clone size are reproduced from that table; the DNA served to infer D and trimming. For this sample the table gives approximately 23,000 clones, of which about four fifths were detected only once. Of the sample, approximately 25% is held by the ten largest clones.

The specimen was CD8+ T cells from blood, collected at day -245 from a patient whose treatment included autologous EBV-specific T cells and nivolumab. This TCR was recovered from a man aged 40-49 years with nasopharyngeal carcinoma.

In nucleotide form, the sequence is TGTGCCAGCAGCGTAACAGGGGGTGGATGGGGCTACACCTTC. Its translation reads: CASSVTGGGWGYTF. The rearrangement combines TRBV9 with TRBJ1-2; 8 nucleotides in the junction match TRBD1. V lost 1 base and J lost 8 bases, and the count of bases not matched to a germline gene is 7. CDR1 and CDR2 are read off the germline V gene as SGDLS and YYNGEE. The CDR3 numbers 14 residues from cysteine through phenylalanine. Of the read, only the CDR3 DNA is kept; its 42 bases are in frame from base 1.